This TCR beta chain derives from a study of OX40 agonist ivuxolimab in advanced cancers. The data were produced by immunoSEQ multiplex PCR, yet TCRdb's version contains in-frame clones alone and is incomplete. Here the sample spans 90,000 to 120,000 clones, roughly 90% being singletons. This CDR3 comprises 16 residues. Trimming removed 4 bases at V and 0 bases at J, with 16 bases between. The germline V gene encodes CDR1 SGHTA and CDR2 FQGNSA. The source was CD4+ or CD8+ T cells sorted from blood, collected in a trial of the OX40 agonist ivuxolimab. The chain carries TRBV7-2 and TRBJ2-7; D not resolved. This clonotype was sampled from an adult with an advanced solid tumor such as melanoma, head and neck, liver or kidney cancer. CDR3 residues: CASSSLVFRTSYEQYF. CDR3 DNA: TGTGCCAGCAGCTCTCTTGTCTTTCGTACCTCCTACGAGCAGTACTTC.